This TCR beta chain was obtained from a study of OX40 agonist ivuxolimab in advanced cancers. The study, taken as a whole, reports: Partial responders treated at 0.1-3.0 mg/kg exhibited clonal expansion among the lowest measured. At 0.1 to 3.0 mg/kg and by week 6, clonal expansion occurred in CD4+ and CD8+ blood T cells.

The protocol was immunoSEQ multiplex PCR, while the TCRdb copy is restricted to in-frame clones and leaves out a portion. The sample shows approximately 86,000 clones, under 95% of them seen only once. Concerning this clone itself: The antigen remains unidentified.

The clonotype was recovered from an adult with an advanced solid tumor such as melanoma, head and neck, liver or kidney cancer. This sample comprised CD4+ or CD8+ T cells sorted from blood, obtained in a trial of the OX40 agonist ivuxolimab.

This CDR3 is CASSSLAGSTDTQYF. The CDR3 bases are TGCGCCAGCAGCTCCTTAGCGGGAAGCACAGATACGCAGTATTTT. The chain combines TRBV5-1 with TRBJ2-3; 8 bases line up with TRBD2. CDR1 and CDR2 (germline): SGHRS, YFSETQ. The CDR3 is made up of 15 amino acids. V was pared by 3 bases and J by 0 bases, with 3 bases of the junction left unmatched.